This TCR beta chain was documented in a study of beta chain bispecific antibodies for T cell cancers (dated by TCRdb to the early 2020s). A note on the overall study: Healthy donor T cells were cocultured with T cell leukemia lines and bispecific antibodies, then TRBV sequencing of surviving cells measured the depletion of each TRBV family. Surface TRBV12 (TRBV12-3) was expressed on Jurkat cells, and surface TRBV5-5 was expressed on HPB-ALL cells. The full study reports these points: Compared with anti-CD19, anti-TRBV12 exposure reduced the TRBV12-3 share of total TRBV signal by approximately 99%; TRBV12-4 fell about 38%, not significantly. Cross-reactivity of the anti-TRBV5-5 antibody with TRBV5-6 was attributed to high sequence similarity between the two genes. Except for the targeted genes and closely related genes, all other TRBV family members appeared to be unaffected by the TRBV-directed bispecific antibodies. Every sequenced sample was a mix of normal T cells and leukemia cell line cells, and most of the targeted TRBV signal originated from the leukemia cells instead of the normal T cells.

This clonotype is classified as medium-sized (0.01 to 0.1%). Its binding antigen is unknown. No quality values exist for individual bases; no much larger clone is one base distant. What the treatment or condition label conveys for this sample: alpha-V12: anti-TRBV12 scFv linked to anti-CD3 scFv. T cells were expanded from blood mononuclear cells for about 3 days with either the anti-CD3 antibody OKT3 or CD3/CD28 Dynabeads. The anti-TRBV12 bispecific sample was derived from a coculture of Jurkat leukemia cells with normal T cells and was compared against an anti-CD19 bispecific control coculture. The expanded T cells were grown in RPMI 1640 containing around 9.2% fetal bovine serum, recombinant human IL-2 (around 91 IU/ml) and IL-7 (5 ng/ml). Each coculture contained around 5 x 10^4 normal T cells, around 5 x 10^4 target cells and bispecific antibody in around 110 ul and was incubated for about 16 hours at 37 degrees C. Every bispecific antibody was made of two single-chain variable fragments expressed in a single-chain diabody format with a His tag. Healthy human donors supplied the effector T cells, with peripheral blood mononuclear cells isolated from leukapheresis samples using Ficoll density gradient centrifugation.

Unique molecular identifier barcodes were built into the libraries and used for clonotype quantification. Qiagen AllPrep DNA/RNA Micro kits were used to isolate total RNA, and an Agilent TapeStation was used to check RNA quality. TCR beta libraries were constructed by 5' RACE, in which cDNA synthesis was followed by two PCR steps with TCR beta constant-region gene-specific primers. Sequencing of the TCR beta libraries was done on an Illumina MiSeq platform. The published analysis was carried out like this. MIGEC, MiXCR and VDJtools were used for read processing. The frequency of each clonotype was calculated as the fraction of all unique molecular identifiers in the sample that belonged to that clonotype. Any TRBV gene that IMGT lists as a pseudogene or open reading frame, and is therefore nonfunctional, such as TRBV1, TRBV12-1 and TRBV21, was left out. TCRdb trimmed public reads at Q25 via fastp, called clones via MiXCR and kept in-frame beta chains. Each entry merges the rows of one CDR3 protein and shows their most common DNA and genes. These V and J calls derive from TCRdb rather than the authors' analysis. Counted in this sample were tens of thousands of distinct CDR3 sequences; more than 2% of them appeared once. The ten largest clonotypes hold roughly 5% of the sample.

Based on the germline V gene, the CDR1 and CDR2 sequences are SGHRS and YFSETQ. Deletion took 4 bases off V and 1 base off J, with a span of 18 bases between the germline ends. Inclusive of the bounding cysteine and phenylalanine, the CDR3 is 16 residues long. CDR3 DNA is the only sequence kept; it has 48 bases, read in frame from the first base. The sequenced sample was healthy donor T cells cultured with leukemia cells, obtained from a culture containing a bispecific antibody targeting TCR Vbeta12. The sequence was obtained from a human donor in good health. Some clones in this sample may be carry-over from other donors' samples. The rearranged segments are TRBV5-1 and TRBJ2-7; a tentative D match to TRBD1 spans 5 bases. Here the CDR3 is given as CASSHSTVSRSYEQYF. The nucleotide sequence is TGCGCCAGCAGCCATTCGACAGTCAGCCGTTCCTACGAGCAGTACTTC.